This T cell receptor beta chain was obtained from a study of cytomegalovirus exposure and HLA in healthy donors listed by TCRdb under 2017. Looking at the study overall: A later analysis indicated that the 95 to 150 validation repertoires were generated on the platform also employed for the approximately 700 repertoires of the first cohort. The study was designed to test whether signatures of past pathogen exposure could be identified by cataloging public T cell receptors. Besides the first cohort of around 700 subjects, a separate validation cohort made up of roughly 120 different subjects was used. The study combined high-throughput TCR immunosequencing, statistical association of individual TCRs with disease status, and machine learning to predict cytomegalovirus infection status.

Turning to this clone: What antigen it recognizes has not been identified. Per-base quality was not reported, and no clone a single base away is much larger than it.

Donors formed part of the validation cohort, which comprised 120 subjects and was distinct from the first cohort of 690 or so subjects. Broader findings and caveats from the paper: The authors suggested that the approach could potentially be extended to other disease states and immunological phenotypes. Subsequent analysis determined that TCRs grouped into clusters in the first cohort also showed a tendency toward co-occurrence across the roughly 120 validation repertoires, and 90% to 95% of cluster scores exceeded 0. Three of the identified cytomegalovirus-associated TCR beta chains were confirmed in vitro to be specific for cytomegalovirus antigens. Most TCR sequences were observed very rarely across donors, whereas some public TCRs were present in many individuals. The study gave a list of some 150 TCR beta chains associated with cytomegalovirus. Cytomegalovirus status was reported to be diagnosed by the classifier with high specificity and sensitivity in both the original and validation cohorts. A later analysis lacked HLA typing for the validation cohort, so it scored co-occurrence in that cohort across all 110 or so repertoires.

The library was built by means of the immunoSEQ multiplex PCR assay. Concerning the study's data processing: A statistical classification framework was built to diagnose cytomegalovirus status from the catalog of TCR beta chain sequences. TCRdb retrieved this table from immuneACCESS and kept in-frame rearrangements only. Not all clones are present; in checked studies, unresolved V genes account for under half, and no reason is known for the remainder. The V and J calls and clone size come from that table; D and trimming were worked out from the DNA. This sample comprises some 270,000 clones, just over 85% of them detected only once. Of the sample, 1% is held by the ten largest clones. CDR1 is given as SNHLY and CDR2 as FYNNEI, both from the germline V gene. V is reduced by 1 base and J by 1 base, leaving a spacing of 7 bases between them. CDR3 length: 14 amino acids, cysteine to phenylalanine. This entry keeps only the CDR3 DNA: 42 bases, framed from base 1.

Sequenced material: PBMCs. The origin of this receptor is a woman between 18 and 29 years old in good health and CMV-seronegative. The rearrangement combines TRBV2 with TRBJ1-1; the D gene assignment is ambiguous. The DNA reads as follows: TGTGCCAGCAGTGAAGGCTACCAGAACACTGAAGCTTTCTTT. Its translation is CASSEGYQNTEAFF.